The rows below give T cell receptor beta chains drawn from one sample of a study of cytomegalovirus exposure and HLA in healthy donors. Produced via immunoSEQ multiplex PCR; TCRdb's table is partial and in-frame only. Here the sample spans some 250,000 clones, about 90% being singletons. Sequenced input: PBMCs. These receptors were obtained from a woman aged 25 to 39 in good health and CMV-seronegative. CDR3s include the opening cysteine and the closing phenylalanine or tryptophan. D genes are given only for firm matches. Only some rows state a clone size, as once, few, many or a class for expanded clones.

CASSKNRGQEQYF	TGTGCCAGCAGCAAAAACAGGGGTCAAGAGCAGTACTTC	TRBJ2-7	-	TRBD1	TRBV6-1
CASSPSRGKISNQPQHF	TGTGCCAGCAGTCCAAGCCGCGGCAAGATTAGCAATCAGCCCCAGCATTTT	TRBJ1-5	once	-	TRBV28
CASSVDGDTDTQYF	TGTGCCAGCAGCGTAGACGGAGACACAGATACGCAGTATTTT	TRBJ2-3	-	-	TRBV9
CASSIQNPAPRGTDTQYF	TGTGCCAGTAGTATTCAAAACCCGGCCCCTCGGGGAACAGATACGCAGTATTTT	TRBJ2-3	-	-	TRBV19
CASSFYSAPFGGYTF	TGTGCCAGCAGCTTCTACAGCGCTCCTTTCGGTGGCTACACCTTC	TRBJ1-2	-	-	TRBV5-1
CASSVDLAGYNEQFF	TGTGCCAGCAGCGTAGACCTAGCGGGGTACAATGAGCAGTTCTTC	TRBJ2-1	-	TRBD2	TRBV9
CASSLLRQAGEQFF	TGTGCCAGCAGCTTACTCCGACAGGCGGGCGAGCAGTTCTTC	TRBJ2-1	once	-	TRBV11-1
CASSVLREGLNEQFF	TGTGCCAGCAGCGTATTACGGGAGGGCCTAAATGAGCAGTTCTTC	TRBJ2-1	-	TRBD2	TRBV9
CASSVDRAPIYEQYF	TGTGCCAGCAGCGTCGACAGGGCTCCGATCTACGAGCAGTACTTC	TRBJ2-7	-	TRBD1	TRBV7-8
CASSHGRETYEQYF	TGCGCCAGCAGCCATGGTCGGGAAACCTACGAGCAGTACTTC	TRBJ2-7	-	-	TRBV4-1
CASSRSPGDSSRVQYF	TGTGCCAGCAGCCGCTCGCCGGGGGACAGCAGTCGGGTGCAGTACTTC	TRBJ2-7	-	-	TRBV7-2
CASSEVPSGIDTQYF	TGTGCCAGCAGTGAAGTTCCTAGCGGGATCGATACGCAGTATTTT	TRBJ2-3	-	TRBD2	TRBV6-1
CASSVDGGQGKETQYF	TGTGCCAGCAGCGTAGATGGAGGACAGGGAAAAGAGACCCAGTACTTC	TRBJ2-5	-	TRBD1	TRBV9
CSVETYSSGSGELFF	TGCAGCGTTGAAACGTACAGCTCAGGGTCCGGGGAGCTGTTTTTT	TRBJ2-2	-	-	TRBV29-1
CSVAPGRGYTDTQYF	TGCAGCGTGGCCCCGGGACGGGGTTACACAGATACGCAGTATTTT	TRBJ2-3	-	-	TRBV29-1
CASSYSGLETQYF	TGTGCCAGCAGTTACTCAGGGTTGGAGACCCAGTACTTC	TRBJ2-5	-	-	TRBV6-5
CASSLYGGRAFGLNEQFF	TGTGCCAGCAGTTTATACGGCGGGAGGGCCTTTGGTCTCAATGAGCAGTTCTTC	TRBJ2-1	-	TRBD2	TRBV27
CASSSPGTGTYEQYF	TGTGCCAGCAGCTCCCCCGGGACGGGTACCTACGAGCAGTACTTC	TRBJ2-7	-	-	TRBV5-4
CASSAAPPGELFF	TGTGCCAGCAGTGCCGCGCCCCCTGGGGAGCTGTTTTTT	TRBJ2-2	-	-	TRBV6-4
CAWSVQQYGEQYF	TGTGCCTGGAGTGTACAGCAGTATGGCGAGCAGTACTTC	TRBJ2-7	-	-	TRBV30
CASSLDQHYGYTF	TGTGCCAGCAGCTTGGACCAGCACTATGGCTACACCTTC	TRBJ1-2	-	-	TRBV5-6
CASSFALWETQYF	TGTGCCAGCAGTTTTGCCCTATGGGAGACCCAGTACTTC	TRBJ2-5	-	-	TRBV28
CASRRTGYGYTF	TGTGCCAGCAGACGAACAGGCTATGGCTACACCTTC	TRBJ1-2	few	-	TRBV27
CASSQAYGTGSRTGELFF	TGCGCCAGCAGCCAAGCTTATGGGACAGGGTCGCGGACCGGGGAGCTGTTTTTT	TRBJ2-2	-	TRBD1	TRBV4-1
CASSLPGKAGELFF	TGTGCCAGCAGCTTGCCAGGGAAGGCCGGGGAGCTGTTTTTT	TRBJ2-2	-	-	TRBV5-4
CASSYGGRTGELFF	TGTGCCAGCAGTTACGGGGGTAGGACCGGGGAGCTGTTTTTT	TRBJ2-2	-	-	TRBV6-5
CASSYYDPVGGELFF	TGTGCCAGCAGTTACTACGACCCCGTTGGAGGGGAGCTGTTTTTT	TRBJ2-2	-	-	TRBV6-6
CASSLGDRGEKLFF	TGTGCCAGCAGCTTGGGTGACAGAGGGGAAAAACTGTTTTTT	TRBJ1-4	-	-	TRBV5-6
CASSQVSTQRGYTF	TGCGCCAGCAGCCAAGTTTCGACCCAGAGGGGCTACACCTTC	TRBJ1-2	-	-	TRBV4-3
CASSFRGMDYGYTF	TGTGCCAGCAGTTTTCGGGGGATGGACTATGGCTACACCTTC	TRBJ1-2	-	-	TRBV28
CASSLDDRGPYEQYF	TGCGCCAGCAGCTTGGACGACAGGGGGCCGTACGAGCAGTACTTC	TRBJ2-7	once	TRBD1	TRBV5-1
CASSVGTSGSYEQYF	TGTGCCAGCAGCGTAGGGACTAGCGGGAGCTACGAGCAGTACTTC	TRBJ2-7	-	TRBD2	TRBV9
CASRTGTGETEAFF	TGTGCCAGCAGGACTGGGACGGGAGAGACTGAAGCTTTCTTT	TRBJ1-1	-	-	TRBV2
CATDDGPSGNTIYF	TGTGCCACCGACGACGGACCCTCTGGAAACACCATATATTTT	TRBJ1-3	few	-	TRBV6-4
CASRIPGLAFTGELFF	TGTGCCAGCAGGATACCGGGACTAGCCTTCACCGGGGAGCTGTTTTTT	TRBJ2-2	-	TRBD2	TRBV11-3
CASSLVDQPQHF	TGTGCCAGCAGCTTAGTTGATCAGCCCCAGCATTTT	TRBJ1-5	-	-	TRBV7-9
CASSRGTLNTGELFF	TGTGCCAGCAGCCGGGGGACGTTAAACACCGGGGAGCTGTTTTTT	TRBJ2-2	-	-	TRBV7-9
CASSLTGLWGDEQFF	TGTGCCAGCAGTTTAACTGGCCTTTGGGGGGATGAGCAGTTCTTC	TRBJ2-1	-	-	TRBV27
CASSGTSGSYEQYF	TGTGCCAGCAGCGGGACTAGCGGGAGCTACGAGCAGTACTTC	TRBJ2-7	once	TRBD2	TRBV6-6
CASSPQGLDTGELFF	TGCGCCAGCAGTCCCCAGGGGCTTGACACCGGGGAGCTGTTTTTT	TRBJ2-2	-	-	TRBV5-1
CASSMTGQGSTDTQYF	TGTGCCAGCAGCATGACCGGACAGGGAAGCACAGATACGCAGTATTTT	TRBJ2-3	-	-	TRBV21-1
CASRQGPMNTEAFF	TGTGCCAGCAGACAGGGCCCGATGAACACTGAAGCTTTCTTT	TRBJ1-1	-	-	TRBV28
CASSLVGRGGYTF	TGTGCCAGCAGCTTAGTGGGCAGGGGAGGCTACACCTTC	TRBJ1-2	-	-	TRBV11-2
CASSQEYPSSYEQYF	TGCGCCAGCAGCCAAGAATACCCCAGCTCCTACGAGCAGTACTTC	TRBJ2-7	-	-	TRBV4-3
CASTHRPFAGEQYF	TGTGCCAGCACCCACAGACCCTTCGCGGGCGAGCAGTACTTC	TRBJ2-7	few	-	TRBV7-2
CASRTTGVYEQYF	TGTGCCAGCAGAACGACAGGGGTCTACGAGCAGTACTTC	TRBJ2-7	-	TRBD1	TRBV2
CATSRDLEGYEQYF	TGTGCCACCAGCAGAGATTTGGAGGGCTACGAGCAGTACTTC	TRBJ2-7	-	-	TRBV15
CASSFSHGRETQYF	TGTGCCAGCAGTTTCTCCCACGGGCGGGAGACCCAGTACTTC	TRBJ2-5	-	-	TRBV27
CASSLRGREKLFF	TGTGCCAGCAGCTTGAGGGGGAGAGAAAAACTGTTTTTT	TRBJ1-4	-	-	TRBV5-4
CASSSTGQNYGYTF	TGTGCCAGCAGCTCGACGGGACAGAACTATGGCTACACCTTC	TRBJ1-2	-	TRBD1	TRBV7-2
CASSLRLGAERANTGELFF	TGTGCCAGCAGCTTAAGGTTGGGGGCCGAGCGGGCCAACACCGGGGAGCTGTTTTTT	TRBJ2-2	-	-	TRBV13
CASSLAREVSYEQYF	TGTGCCAGCAGTTTAGCCCGGGAGGTCTCCTACGAGCAGTACTTC	TRBJ2-7	-	TRBD2	TRBV27
CASSVSPGLAGGSSYEQYF	TGTGCCAGCAGCGTATCACCGGGACTAGCGGGAGGATCCTCCTACGAGCAGTACTTC	TRBJ2-7	-	TRBD2	TRBV9